Given below is one T cell receptor beta chain in context. The data were obtained in a study of T cell responses to AZD1222 COVID-19 vaccine. Produced via immunoSEQ multiplex PCR; TCRdb's table is partial and in-frame only. The repertoire includes about 78,000 clones, roughly 86% of them detected once, and about 5.5% sits in the top ten. The CDR3 runs to 17 residues. Germline-derived CDR1 and CDR2 are MDHEN and SYDVKM. V shed 5 bases and J shed 4 bases, with 23 bases lying between them. The chain recombines TRBV28 with TRBJ1-2; the D gene is possibly TRBD1 (6 bases). The TCR comes from an adult in good health. The specimen was peripheral blood, collected on day 0 of MenACWY control vaccination. The chain's CDR3 is CASSEPGGGLELYGYTF. The CDR3 DNA follows: TGTGCCAGCAGTGAGCCCGGGGGCGGGCTCGAGCTCTATGGCTACACCTTC.